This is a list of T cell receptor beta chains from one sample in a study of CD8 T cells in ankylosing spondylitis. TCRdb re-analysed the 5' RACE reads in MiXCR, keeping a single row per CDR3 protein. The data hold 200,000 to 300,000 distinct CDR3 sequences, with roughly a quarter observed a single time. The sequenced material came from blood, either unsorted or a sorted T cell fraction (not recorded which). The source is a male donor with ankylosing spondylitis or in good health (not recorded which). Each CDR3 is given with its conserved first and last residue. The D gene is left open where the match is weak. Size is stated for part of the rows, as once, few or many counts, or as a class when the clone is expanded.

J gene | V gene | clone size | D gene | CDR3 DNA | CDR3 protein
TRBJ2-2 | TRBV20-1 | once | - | TGCAGTGCTAGAGCGGGGGGCGCGAACACCGGGGAGCTGTTTTTT | CSARAGGANTGELFF
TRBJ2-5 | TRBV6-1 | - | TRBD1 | TGTGCCAGCACCCTGGACAGGATGGGGGAGACCCAGTACTTC | CASTLDRMGETQYF
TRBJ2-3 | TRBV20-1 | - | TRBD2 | TGCAGTGCTAAGGGGAGCGGGGGAAGCACAGATACGCAGTATTTT | CSAKGSGGSTDTQYF
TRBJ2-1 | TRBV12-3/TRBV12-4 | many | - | TGTGCCAGCAGTTTGGCAGTTGCTGAGCAGTTCTTC | CASSLAVAEQFF
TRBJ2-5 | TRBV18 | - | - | TGTGCCAGCTCGTCCTTAGGGGAGACCCAGTACTTC | CASSSLGETQYF
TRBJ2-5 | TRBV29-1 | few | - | TGCAGCGTCCTAAGGGCGTCGCGAGAGACCCAGTACTTC | CSVLRASRETQYF
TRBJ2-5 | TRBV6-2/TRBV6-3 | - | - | TGTGCCAGCAGTCCCATATCGGGGGCCGCAGGGACCCAGTACTTC | CASSPISGAAGTQYF
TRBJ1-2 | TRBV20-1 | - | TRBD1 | TGCAGTGCTAGATCCGGACAGGGGGTTAACTATGGCTACACCTTC | CSARSGQGVNYGYTF
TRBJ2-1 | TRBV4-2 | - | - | TGTGCCAGCAGCCAAGCCGGGTGGCTAGGTCTGAATGAGCAGTTCTTC | CASSQAGWLGLNEQFF
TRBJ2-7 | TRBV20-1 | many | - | TGCAGTGCTAGCCGGGCATGGGAGCAGTACTTC | CSASRAWEQYF
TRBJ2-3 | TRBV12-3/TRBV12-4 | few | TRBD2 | TGTGCCAGCAACTTAGCGGGGGGGACAGATACGCAGTATTTT | CASNLAGGTDTQYF
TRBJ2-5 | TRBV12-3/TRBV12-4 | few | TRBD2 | TGTGCCAGCAGTTTTGGGGGGGGACTAGCGAGAGAGACCCAGTACTTC | CASSFGGGLARETQYF
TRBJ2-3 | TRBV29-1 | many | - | TGCAGCCTCGTGGGACGACTCACAGATACGCAGTATTTT | CSLVGRLTDTQYF
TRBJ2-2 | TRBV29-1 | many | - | TGCAGCGTTGAAGTGCGGTCCGGGGAGCTGTTTTTT | CSVEVRSGELFF
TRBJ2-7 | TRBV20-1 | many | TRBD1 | TGCAGTGCTAGTCTACTCTGGACAGGGGGAAACGAGCAGTACTTC | CSASLLWTGGNEQYF
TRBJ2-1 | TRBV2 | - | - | TGTGCCAGCGAGGACTCTCTCCTGGACAATGAGCAGTTCTTC | CASEDSLLDNEQFF
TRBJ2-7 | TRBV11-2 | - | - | TGTGCCAGCAGCTTAGACAACTCCCGAAGCTACGAGCAGTACTTC | CASSLDNSRSYEQYF
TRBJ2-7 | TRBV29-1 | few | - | TGCAGCGTTGCTGACAGTACCTACGAGCAGTACTTC | CSVADSTYEQYF
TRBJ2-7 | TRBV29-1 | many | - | TGCAGCGTACGGACACCGGCCTACGAGCAGTACTTC | CSVRTPAYEQYF
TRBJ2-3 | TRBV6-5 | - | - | TGTGCCAGCAGTTACTTTGGAGGAGATACGCAGTATTTT | CASSYFGGDTQYF
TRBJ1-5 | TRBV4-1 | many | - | TGCGCCAGCAGCCAACAGGTCAGGGATCAGCCCCAGCATTTT | CASSQQVRDQPQHF
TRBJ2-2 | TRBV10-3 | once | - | TGTGCCATCAAAGCCGGGGCGGGGGAGCTGTTTTTT | CAIKAGAGELFF
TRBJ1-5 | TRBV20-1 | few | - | TGCAGTGCCCCGGACCGGAATCAGCCCCAGCATTTT | CSAPDRNQPQHF